This TCR beta chain stems from a study of cytomegalovirus exposure and HLA in healthy donors. PCR primers comprised 60 Vbeta and 13 Jbeta primers. Measured with immunoSEQ multiplex PCR; TCRdb has only the in-frame clones, and not every one. The data hold about 180,000 clones, with around 85% observed a single time. The length of the CDR3 is 14 residues. Germline V gene lookup returns CDR1 SEHNR and CDR2 FQNEAQ (reference sequence). V lost 4 bases and J 2 bases, leaving 12 bases between the germline ends. At the time of sampling, donors were nominally healthy, though unrecorded immune exposures were likely. In its sample, this clone was seen once. Antigen: not known. Study-wide findings and caveats: Roughly uniform depth of sequencing across donors was assumed in presence/absence analyses.

This TCR was recovered from a boy aged 2-15 years in good health and CMV-seronegative. V usage is TRBV7-9 and J usage is TRBJ2-7; perhaps TRBD1 as D (5 bases). Specimen: PBMCs. CDR3 coding DNA: TGTGCCAGCAGCTCCGAGACAGCGCCCTACGAGCAGTACTTC. Its translation is CASSSETAPYEQYF. Supplemented by reference TRBV7-9 and TRBJ2-7, the full variable domain reads DTGVSQNPRHKITKRGQNVTFRCDPISEHNRLYWYRQTLGQGPEFLTYFQNEAQLEKSRLLSDRFSAERPKGSFSTLEIQRTEQGDSAMYLCASSSETAPYEQYFGPGTRLTVT.